These 24 T cell receptor beta chains were sequenced from one sample in a study of cytomegalovirus exposure and HLA in healthy donors. In the PCR, 60 Vbeta and 13 Jbeta primers were used. Clones were sequenced by immunoSEQ multiplex PCR, and TCRdb holds only the in-frame ones, with some missing. The table records 120,000 to 150,000 clones, over 75% of them present only once. The material sequenced was PBMCs. The receptors were gathered from a man aged 25 to 40 in good health and CMV-seropositive.

V usage is TRBV6-4 and J usage is TRBJ1-1; possibly TRBD1 for D (5 bases). In germline, CDR1 is MRHNA, CDR2 SNTAGT. The V end was cut by 0 bases, the J end by 11 bases, with 10 bases between. There are 12 residues in the CDR3. CDR3 sequence: CASSDSTAPAFF. The CDR3 DNA is TGTGCCAGCAGTGACTCGACAGCCCCGGCTTTCTTT.

The V call is TRBV15, the J call TRBJ1-2; 10 nucleotides align to TRBD1. Germline lookup yields CDR1 LNHNV and CDR2 YYDKDF (reference sequence). This CDR3 spans 16 amino acids. V was clipped by 1 base and J by 1 base; unmatched bases: 3. CDR3 in DNA: TGTGCCACCAGCAGAGGGGACAGGGGAGGTAACTATGGCTACACCTTC. It codes for CATSRGDRGGNYGYTF.

The chain carries TRBV2 and TRBJ2-1; 8 bases line up with TRBD2. The CDR3 has 15 residues. Germline CDR1 reads SNHLY; CDR2 reads FYNNEI. V lost 1 base and J lost 12; bases outside the gene matches: 11. Here the CDR3 DNA reads TGTGCCAGCAGTGAAGAGGGACTAGTTGTCGTCGTGCAGTTCTTC. Translation gives CASSEEGLVVVVQFF.

This chain joins TRBV29-1 and TRBJ2-3; TRBD2 aligns across 9 bases. Trimming took 6 bases from V and 5 from J; bases not matched to a gene: 6. Germline CDR1 SQVTM, CDR2 ANQGSEA. There are 13 residues in the CDR3. CDR3 sequence: CSVAGGQKDTQYF. The CDR3 DNA reads TGCAGCGTAGCGGGGGGCCAAAAAGATACGCAGTATTTT.

This clone showed up just once. J is TRBJ1-5 and V is TRBV5-6; no clear D. CDR3 length equals 13 residues. CDR1 and CDR2 (germline): SGHDT, YYEEEE. V was cut by 2 bases and J by 4 bases, with 7 bases left in between. CDR3 in DNA: TGTGCCAGCAGCTTTCGCCGGAATCAGCCCCAGCATTTT. Translating gives CASSFRRNQPQHF.

The rearrangement joins TRBV27 to TRBJ1-4; tentative D call: TRBD1 (5 bases). With 3 bases removed from V and 5 bases from J, the gap between germline ends came to 13 bases. The CDR3 has 15 residues. Germline CDR1 MNHEY, CDR2 SMNVEV (reference sequence). The CDR3 loop reads CASSLLGGANEKLFF. Written as DNA, the CDR3 is TGTGCCAGCAGTTTGCTGGGGGGTGCGAATGAAAAACTGTTTTTT. Full variable domain (remainder filled in from reference TRBV27 and TRBJ1-4): EAQVTQNPRYLITVTGKKLTVTCSQNMNHEYMSWYRQDPGLGLRQIYYSMNVEVTDKGDVPEGYKVSRKEKRNFPLILESPSPNQTSLYFCASSLLGGANEKLFFGSGTQLSVL.

This clone was seen a few times. V usage is TRBV6-1 and J usage is TRBJ1-5; TRBD1 agrees at 7 bases. CDR1 is MNHNS and CDR2 is SASEGT in the germline V gene. V gave up 1 base and J gave up 5 bases; unmatched junction bases: 14. The CDR3 spans 18 residues. This CDR3 reads CASSEGVRWQGEYQPQHF. The CDR3 nucleotides are TGTGCCAGCAGTGAAGGAGTTCGTTGGCAGGGGGAGTATCAGCCCCAGCATTTT.

The V and J genes are TRBV5-5 and TRBJ1-1, with D possibly matching TRBD1 (5 bases). Germline lookup yields CDR1 SGHKS and CDR2 YYEKEE (reference sequence). This CDR3 is built from 14 residues. V lost 4 bases and J lost 10, with 20 bases in between. The CDR3 reads CASSIRGSSWGAFF. The CDR3 region has the DNA TGTGCCAGCAGCATCCGGGGGTCGTCTTGGGGAGCTTTCTTT.

The sample holds one count of this clone. The V and J genes are TRBV10-3 and TRBJ2-3, with 10 bases aligning to TRBD2. V lost 6 bases, J lost 5 bases, and 8 bases stayed unmatched. The CDR3 spans 15 residues. Per germline, CDR1 ENHRY and CDR2 SYGVKD. The CDR3 here is CAIRKLAGMEDTQYF. In DNA form, the CDR3 reads TGTGCCATCAGGAAACTAGCGGGAATGGAAGATACGCAGTATTTT.

The chain couples TRBV19 to TRBJ2-6; the D is unclear. The CDR3 totals 16 residues. V gave up 5 bases and J gave up 0 bases, with 11 bases separating them. Germline V gene data show CDR1 as LNHDA and CDR2 as SQIVND (reference sequence). The CDR3 region has the DNA TGTGCCAGTAGTGATGGCTCCCTCTCTGGGGCCAACGTCCTGACTTTC. This codes for CASSDGSLSGANVLTF.

V is TRBV5-4 and J is TRBJ2-3, with 13 positions matching TRBD2. CDR1 and CDR2 (germline): SGHNT, YYREEE (reference sequence). V shed 0 bases, J shed 3 bases, and the junction held 1 base outside the gene matches. This CDR3 spans 16 amino acids. The CDR3 DNA is TGTGCCAGCAGCTTGGGGGGACTAGCGGGAACAGATACGCAGTATTTT. Translated: CASSLGGLAGTDTQYF.

This rearrangement joins TRBV5-6 to TRBJ2-7, with D maybe TRBD1 (6 bases). Germline V gives CDR1 SGHDT, CDR2 YYEEEE. The germline V and J ends were trimmed by 0 bases and 7 bases, with 14 bases remaining between them. The CDR3 is 14 amino acids. This chain's CDR3 is CASSLVGHEGEQYF. CDR3 sequence (DNA): TGTGCCAGCAGCTTGGTGGGACACGAGGGAGAGCAGTACTTC.

This sequence joins TRBV5-1 and TRBJ2-7, with TRBD1 matching 7 bases. V gave up 0 bases and J gave up 2 bases; unmatched junction bases: 5. Germline assignment: CDR1 SGHRS and CDR2 YFSETQ. This CDR3 is 15 amino acids long. The DNA of the CDR3 is TGCGCCAGCAGCTTGGGACAGGGTGGGGCCTACGAGCAGTACTTC. Protein: CASSLGQGGAYEQYF. Full variable domain (rest looked up from reference TRBV5-1 and TRBJ2-7): KAGVTQTPRYLIKTRGQQVTLSCSPISGHRSVSWYQQTPGQGLQFLFEYFSETQRNKGNFPGRFSGRQFSNSRSEMNVSTLELGDSALYLCASSLGQGGAYEQYFGPGTRLTVT.

The rearrangement uses TRBV27 and TRBJ2-2; possibly TRBD2 for D (6 bases). Germline CDR1 and CDR2: MNHEY and SMNVEV (reference sequence). With 1 base removed from V and 2 bases from J, the gap between germline ends came to 14 bases. The CDR3 spans 17 residues. The CDR3 protein is CASSLFIGGVNTGELFF. The CDR3 bases are TGTGCCAGCAGTTTATTTATTGGCGGGGTAAACACCGGGGAGCTGTTTTTT.

The rearrangement links TRBV15 to TRBJ1-5; D is ambiguous. The CDR3 loop spans 16 amino acids. V was shortened by 0 bases and J by 2 bases, with 11 bases between the two germline ends. Looked up from germline, CDR1 is LNHNV and CDR2 is YYDKDF (reference sequence). The CDR3: CATSRDLQVGNQPQHF. The CDR3 nucleotides read TGTGCCACCAGCAGAGATCTGCAGGTAGGCAATCAGCCCCAGCATTTT.

The chain is built from TRBV5-1 and TRBJ2-1; D remains unclear. Trimming took off 4 bases at V and 7 bases at J, with 6 bases between the two ends. This CDR3 is 11 amino acids long. Per germline, CDR1 SGHRS and CDR2 YFSETQ. The CDR3 protein is CASSQSNEQFF. CDR3 in DNA: TGCGCCAGCAGCCAGTCGAATGAGCAGTTCTTC.

This chain links TRBV18 with TRBJ1-1, with D uncertain. In germline, CDR1 is KGHSH, CDR2 LQKENI. CDR3 length: 12 amino acids. The V end lost 2 bases, the J end lost 6 bases, and 7 bases lay between the germline ends. CDR3 nucleotides: TGTGCCAGCTCACCATACGGGGCTGAAGCTTTCTTT. This codes for CASSPYGAEAFF.

V is TRBV5-4 and J is TRBJ2-3; 12 positions agree with TRBD2. V shed 5 bases and J 1 base; nucleotides not matched to a gene: 5. CDR3 length equals 16 residues. Germline V gene sequence: CDR1 SGHNT, CDR2 YYREEE (reference sequence). The CDR3 loop is CASSPRTSGGTDTQYF. For the CDR3, the DNA is TGTGCCAGCAGTCCCCGGACTAGCGGGGGCACAGATACGCAGTATTTT.

The chain combines TRBV10-2 with TRBJ2-3, with a tentative D call TRBD2 (6 bases). V was cut by 8 bases and J by 0 bases, with 18 bases left in between. Germline-derived CDR1 and CDR2 are WSHSY and SAAADI. The CDR3 has 16 residues. Here the CDR3 DNA reads TGCGCCAGCCAATTAGTTAGCGGAATTAGCACAGATACGCAGTATTTT. Translation: CASQLVSGISTDTQYF.

The chain recombines TRBV7-2 with TRBJ2-5, with TRBD2 matching over 11 bases. Gene TRBJ2-7 matches the end of the DNA better, so the J call may be wrong. Per the germline V gene, CDR1 is SGHTA and CDR2 is FQGNSA. This CDR3 comprises 15 residues. CDR3 protein: CASSPDRTSGYEQYF. CDR3 DNA: TGTGCCAGCAGCCCCGATCGGACTAGCGGGTACGAGCAGTACTTC.

V and J are TRBV29-1 and TRBJ2-3; D call uncertain. The CDR3 contains 13 residues. V lost 3 bases, J lost 2 bases, and 9 bases lay in between. The germline CDR1 and CDR2 sequences are SQVTM and ANQGSEA. The CDR3 DNA reads TGCAGCGTTGACCTTCAGGACACAGATACGCAGTATTTT. It yields the protein CSVDLQDTDTQYF.

This clone has only a few counts. J is TRBJ2-7 and V is TRBV27; tentative D call: TRBD1 (6 bases). CDR3 size: 12 residues. The germline V gene encodes CDR1 MNHEY and CDR2 SMNVEV (reference sequence). Trimming cost V 6 bases and J 6 bases, with 12 bases left between them. The CDR3 is CASSTGFSEQYF. The CDR3 coding sequence is TGTGCCAGCAGCACAGGGTTTAGCGAGCAGTACTTC.

The V gene is TRBV4-1, the J gene TRBJ1-3; D gene ambiguous. From germline, CDR1 is MGHRA and CDR2 YSYEKL. This CDR3 is built from 18 residues. The V and J ends lost 0 bases and 0 bases respectively, with 15 bases between them. The CDR3 DNA sequence: TGCGCCAGCAGCCAAGAGTACCCAGGTTACTCCTCTGGAAACACCATATATTTT. Protein sequence: CASSQEYPGYSSGNTIYF.

The chain carries TRBV7-9 and TRBJ1-6; TRBD1 might be the D (5 bases). Per germline, CDR1 SEHNR and CDR2 FQNEAQ (reference sequence). CDR3 length: 14 amino acids. V lost 5 bases and J lost 7, with 12 bases in between. For the CDR3, the DNA is TGTGCCAGCAGCCCGCAGGGTACCAATTCACCCCTCCACTTT. It translates to CASSPQGTNSPLHF.